The clone carrying this T cell receptor beta chain was counted ten times or more. Its target is unknown. The data are from a study of T cells after yellow fever vaccination. General study results and limits: It was a weaker secondary response, yet one that peaked faster, at day 5 versus 15.

The CDR3 sequence is 15 residues long. In germline, CDR1 is KGHSH, CDR2 LQKENI. Trimming cost V 6 bases and J 5 bases, with 17 bases left between them. 5'RACE template switching produced TCR cDNA carrying a universal primer site and UMIs. MiXCR was run by TCRdb on the 5' RACE reads, yielding one entry per CDR3 protein. The repertoire has 300,000 to 350,000 distinct CDR3 sequences, roughly 4.3% of them found once; the top ten carry approximately 25%. This receptor was taken from a man aged 18 to 30 who received the YFV17D yellow fever vaccine. The sample here was PBMCs, taken 5 days after the yellow fever booster vaccination. The chain recombines TRBV18 with TRBJ2-1; D is undetermined. The chain's CDR3 is CASSPAVGYNNEQFF. For the CDR3, the DNA is TGTGCCAGCTCCCCCGCCGTCGGATACAACAATGAGCAGTTCTTC.